This T cell receptor (beta chain) derives from a study of blood T cell repertoires in COVID-19. At the level of the study: Acute and convalescent COVID-19 samples came from the United States, Italy and Spain. The cDNA or gDNA used as material had been derived from T cells, B-cell-depleted T cells, or PBMCs.

Germline values: CDR1 WNHNN, CDR2 SYGVQD (reference sequence). V shed 2 bases and J 5 bases; nucleotides not matched to a gene: 8. This CDR3 is 15 amino acids long. Original data processing: Nucleated cell number was recorded as an estimate derived from reference gene primer amplification. Profiling relied on immunoSEQ multiplex PCR, and the TCRdb table lists in-frame clones only, not all of them. V and J calls and clone size are copied from that table; D and trimming were computed from the DNA. The profile shows about 150,000 clones, about 80% of them singletons. There are a few counts of this clone.

The chain couples TRBV10-1 to TRBJ2-5; TRBD1 matches 7 bases. The sequence derives from a man aged 50 to 59 with acute or convalescent COVID-19. The sequenced sample was peripheral blood. As DNA, the CDR3 is TGCGCCAGCAGTGAGAGAGGGACAGCGGTTGAGACCCAGTACTTC. Amino acid sequence: CASSERGTAVETQYF.